This TCR beta chain was profiled in a study of T cells in localized non-small cell lung cancer. TCRdb keeps only in-frame clones here, not all; method: immunoSEQ multiplex PCR. The sample contains tens of thousands of clones, around nine tenths of which appear only once. The CDR3 sequence is 17 residues long. The germline gives CDR1 SGHDT, CDR2 YYEEEE. V gave up 5 bases and J gave up 2 bases, with 20 bases separating them. The V call is TRBV5-6, the J call TRBJ1-5; D is unclear. The TCR comes from a female donor older than 55 with stage I lung adenocarcinoma. This specimen was peripheral blood, taken before any cancer treatment. The CDR3 loop is CASSLSRGRWGNQPQHF. The CDR3 region has the DNA TGTGCCAGCAGTCTATCGCGAGGCAGGTGGGGCAATCAGCCCCAGCATTTT.